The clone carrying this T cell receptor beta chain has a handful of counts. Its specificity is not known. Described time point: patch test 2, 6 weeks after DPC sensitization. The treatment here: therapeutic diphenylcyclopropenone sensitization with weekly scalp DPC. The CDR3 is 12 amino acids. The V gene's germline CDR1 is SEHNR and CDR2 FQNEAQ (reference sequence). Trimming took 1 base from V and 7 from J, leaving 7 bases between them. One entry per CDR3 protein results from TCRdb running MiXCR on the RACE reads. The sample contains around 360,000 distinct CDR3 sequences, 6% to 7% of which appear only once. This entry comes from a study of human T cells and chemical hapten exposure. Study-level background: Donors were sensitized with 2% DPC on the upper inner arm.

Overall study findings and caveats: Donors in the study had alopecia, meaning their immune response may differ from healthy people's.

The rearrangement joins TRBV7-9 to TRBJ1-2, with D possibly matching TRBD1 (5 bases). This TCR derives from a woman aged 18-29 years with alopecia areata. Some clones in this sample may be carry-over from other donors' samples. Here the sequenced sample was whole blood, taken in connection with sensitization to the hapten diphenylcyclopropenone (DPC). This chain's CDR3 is CASSLEGSGYTF. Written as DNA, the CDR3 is TGTGCCAGCAGCTTAGAGGGGAGTGGCTACACCTTC.